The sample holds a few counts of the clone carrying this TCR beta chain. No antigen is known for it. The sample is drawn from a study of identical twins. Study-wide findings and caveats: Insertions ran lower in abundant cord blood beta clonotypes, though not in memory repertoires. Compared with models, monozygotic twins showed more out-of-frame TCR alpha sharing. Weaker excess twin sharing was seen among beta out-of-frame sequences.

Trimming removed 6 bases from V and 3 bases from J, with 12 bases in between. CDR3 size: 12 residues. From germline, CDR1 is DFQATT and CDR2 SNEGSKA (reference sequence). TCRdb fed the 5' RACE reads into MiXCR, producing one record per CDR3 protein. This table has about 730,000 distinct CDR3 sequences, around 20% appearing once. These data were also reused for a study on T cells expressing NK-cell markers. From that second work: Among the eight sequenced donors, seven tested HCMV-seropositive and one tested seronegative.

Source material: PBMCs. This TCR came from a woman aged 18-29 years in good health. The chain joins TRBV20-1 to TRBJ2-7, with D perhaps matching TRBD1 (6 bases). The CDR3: CSAGQTNYEQYF. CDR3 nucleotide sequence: TGCAGTGCCGGACAGACTAACTACGAGCAGTACTTC.